One sample yielded the 9 T cell receptor beta chains listed below, sequenced in a study of breast tumors, draining lymph nodes, adjacent tissues. In TCRdb, the multiplex PCR reads were re-called with MiXCR into one record per CDR3 protein. The data show about 35,000 distinct CDR3 sequences, 36% seen once. The material sequenced was breast tumor tissue. All receptors come from a female donor with breast cancer. Some clones in this sample may be carry-over from other donors' samples.

This clonotype was observed at least ten times. The chain employs TRBV7-6 and TRBJ2-1, with 7 bases matching TRBD2. The CDR3 length is 15 residues. Germline loops: CDR1 SGHVS, CDR2 FNYEAQ. J gave up 4 bases and V 1 base, and 4 bases lay outside the gene matches. CDR3: CASSLGPSGYNEQFF. The CDR3 DNA sequence: TGTGCCAGCAGCTTAGGCCCTAGCGGTTACAATGAGCAGTTCTTC. Complete variable domain (other parts from reference TRBV7-6 and TRBJ2-1): GAGVSQSPRYKVTKRGQDVALRCDPISGHVSLYWYRQALGQGPEFLTYFNYEAQQDKSGLPNDRFSAERPEGSISTLTIQRTEQRDSAMYRCASSLGPSGYNEQFFGPGTRLTVL.

This clonotype was recorded many times. The CDR3 nucleotides are TGCAGTGCCCACCCTAGCCCCCTCTCCTACGAGCAGTACTTC. Its translation is CSAHPSPLSYEQYF. The genes are TRBV20-1 and TRBJ2-7; possible D gene TRBD2, 5 bases. The V end was cut by 6 bases, the J end by 0 bases, with 15 bases between. The germline gives CDR1 DFQATT, CDR2 SNEGSKA (reference sequence). This CDR3 is 14 amino acids long.

The genes are TRBV28 and TRBJ2-7; tentative D call: TRBD2 (7 bases). The CDR3 is 14 residues long. V dropped 7 bases and J dropped 2 bases, with 15 bases sitting between them. Germline CDR1 and CDR2: MDHEN and SYDVKM. DNA of the CDR3: TGTGCCAGCAAAGCTGGGGGGGCGGCCTACGAGCAGTACTTC. It is translated as CASKAGGAAYEQYF.

This clonotype was picked up many times. The J gene is TRBJ2-1, the V gene TRBV20-1; TRBD1 matches 9 bases. The CDR3 extends over 14 amino acids. Trimming took 5 bases from V and 7 from J; bases not matched to a gene: 9. The germline V gene encodes CDR1 DFQATT and CDR2 SNEGSKA (reference sequence). DNA for the CDR3: TGCAGTGCTGGAAGGACAGGGGAGGCAAATGAGCAGTTCTTC. This sequence encodes CSAGRTGEANEQFF.

The CDR3 protein is CASSSGQVLNSPLHF. The CDR3 DNA reads TGTGCCAGCAGTTCCGGACAGGTCCTTAATTCACCCCTCCACTTT. The genes are TRBV28 and TRBJ1-6; 7 nucleotides agree with TRBD1. CDR1 MDHEN and CDR2 SYDVKM come from the germline V gene. This CDR3 comprises 15 residues. V dropped 4 bases and J dropped 6; count of bases not matched to a gene: 6.

This clonotype was found many times. The chain has TRBV6-2 or TRBV6-3 and TRBJ2-7; unclear D gene. There are 16 residues in the CDR3. V gave up 2 bases and J gave up 1 base, with 15 bases separating them. The germline V gene encodes CDR1 MNHEY and CDR2 SVGEGT. The CDR3 coding sequence is TGTGCCAGCAGTTACCTCCATGGCAGCTATTCCTACGAGCAGTACTTC. Amino acids: CASSYLHGSYSYEQYF.

This clonotype was found once. The V gene is TRBV2, the J gene TRBJ2-6; D is uncertain. The ends were cut back, 1 base at V and 3 bases at J, with 10 bases in the middle. The CDR3 has 16 amino acids. Germline CDR1 and CDR2: SNHLY and FYNNEI. CDR3 amino acids: CASSEVGGSGANVLTF. In DNA, the CDR3 is TGTGCCAGCAGTGAAGTCGGTGGTAGTGGGGCCAACGTCCTGACTTTC.

A note on this clonotype: With a much larger clone just one base away, this may be a read error. The chain carries TRBV6-2 or TRBV6-3 and TRBJ1-5, with D unresolved. Trimming shortened V by 5 bases and J by 6 bases, and 8 bases separated the two germline ends. The germline gives CDR1 MNHEY, CDR2 SVGEGT. This CDR3 contains 12 residues. The CDR3 region is CASSPEVQPQHF. In DNA, the CDR3 is TGTGCCAGCAGTCCGGAGGTTCAGCCCCAGCATTTT.

The J gene is TRBJ2-7, the V gene TRBV20-1; 14 nucleotides align to TRBD2. Germline values: CDR1 DFQATT, CDR2 SNEGSKA (reference sequence). The J segment lost 6 bases and the V segment lost 7 bases, leaving 14 bases of the junction unmatched. This CDR3 has 16 residues. This chain's CDR3 is CSVTPRTSGGFGEQYF. CDR3 DNA sequence: TGCAGTGTTACCCCCCGGACTAGCGGGGGGTTCGGCGAGCAGTACTTC.